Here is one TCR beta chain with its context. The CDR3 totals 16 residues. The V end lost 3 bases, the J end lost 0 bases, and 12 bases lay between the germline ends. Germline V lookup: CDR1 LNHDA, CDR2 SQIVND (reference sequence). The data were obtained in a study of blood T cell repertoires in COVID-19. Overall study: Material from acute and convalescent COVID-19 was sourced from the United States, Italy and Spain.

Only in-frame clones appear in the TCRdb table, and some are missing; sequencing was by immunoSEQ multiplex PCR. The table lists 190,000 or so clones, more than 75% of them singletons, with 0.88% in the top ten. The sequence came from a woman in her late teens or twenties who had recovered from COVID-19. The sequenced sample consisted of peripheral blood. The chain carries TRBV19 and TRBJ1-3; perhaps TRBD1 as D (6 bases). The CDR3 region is CASSMGGARSGNTIYF. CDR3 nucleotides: TGTGCCAGTAGTATGGGGGGGGCCCGCTCTGGAAACACCATATATTTT.